These 17 T cell receptor beta chains share one sample of origin, sequenced in a study of PD-L1 blockade in urothelial cancer. This table comes from immunoSEQ multiplex PCR, and its TCRdb copy is limited to in-frame clones, with some not included. The data contain about 51,000 clones, approximately 83% of them singletons. Specimen: PBMCs, collected around atezolizumab (anti-PD-L1) treatment. Every receptor here comes from a man in his sixties with urothelial cancer.

This clone has just one count. This rearrangement joins TRBV4-3 to TRBJ2-1, with D perhaps matching TRBD2 (5 bases). CDR1 and CDR2 from the germline V gene are LGHNA and YSLEER. V dropped 1 base and J dropped 4 bases, with 5 bases sitting between them. CDR3 length: 13 residues. The CDR3 protein is CASSQGGYNEQFF. The CDR3 bases are TGCGCCAGCAGCCAAGGCGGGTACAATGAGCAGTTCTTC.

As for this clone: The junction shows a germline mismatch at one end, possibly a read error. The chain recombines TRBV7-7 with TRBJ2-1; 11 nucleotides match TRBD2. This CDR3 is built from 12 residues. The germline V gene has CDR1 SSHAT and CDR2 FNYEAQ (reference sequence). CDR3 coding DNA: TGTGCTAGCAGCTTAGCGGGGGGGGTTCAGTTCTTC. Amino acids: CASSLAGGVQFF.

V and J are TRBV10-2 and TRBJ1-5; a possible D gene is TRBD1 (6 bases). Germline CDR1 reads WSHSY; CDR2 reads SAAADI. Trimming cost V 6 bases and J 4 bases, with 16 bases left between them. This CDR3 has 15 amino acids. CDR3 sequence (DNA): TGCGCCAGCAGCGGATTCAAGGGGGAAAATCAGCCCCAGCATTTT. Protein: CASSGFKGENQPQHF.

V is TRBV6-6 and J is TRBJ2-2; the match to TRBD1 covers 9 bases. Germline CDR1 reads MNHNY; CDR2 reads SVGAGI (reference sequence). Germline trimming cut 4 bases from V and 3 bases from J; bases unmatched to any gene: 6. CDR3 length: 16 residues. CDR3 sequence (DNA): TGTGCCAGCAGTTCTACAGGGGGCGCCTACACCGGGGAGCTGTTTTTT. Encoded protein: CASSSTGGAYTGELFF.

This clone was picked up a small number of times. The CDR3 spells CASSGSGSMNEQYF. The CDR3 DNA sequence: TGTGCCAGCAGCGGTAGCGGGAGTATGAACGAGCAGTACTTC. The chain carries TRBV9 and TRBJ2-7; 9 nucleotides agree with TRBD2. The CDR3 runs 14 residues. After removal of 3 bases from V and 5 bases from J, the junction contained 6 bases not matched to a gene. Per germline, CDR1 SGDLS and CDR2 YYNGEE.

The chain joins TRBV30 to TRBJ1-1; D might be TRBD1 (5 bases). From germline, CDR1 is GTSNPN and CDR2 SVGIG (reference sequence). The germline V and J ends were trimmed by 5 bases and 5 bases, with 24 bases remaining between them. CDR3 length equals 16 residues. The CDR3, as DNA: TGTGCCTGGGCCCCCTTAGACGAGGTGGGGCGTACTGAAGCTTTCTTT. This gives the protein CAWAPLDEVGRTEAFF.

V gene TRBV30 combines with J gene TRBJ1-5; the match to TRBD1 covers 9 bases. With 5 bases clipped from V and 6 bases from J, the junction kept 5 bases outside the gene matches. The germline V gene encodes CDR1 GTSNPN and CDR2 SVGIG (reference sequence). CDR3 size: 13 residues. The CDR3 region is CAWSQGAGQPQHF. CDR3 in DNA: TGTGCCTGGTCACAGGGGGCAGGTCAGCCCCAGCATTTT.

The chain links TRBV5-1 to TRBJ2-1; 9 bases agree with TRBD2. V trimming: 0 bases; J trimming: 5 bases; junction bases outside the gene matches: 6. The CDR3 has 16 amino acids. Germline assignment: CDR1 SGHRS and CDR2 YFSETQ. The CDR3 reads CASSLEKRGANNEQFF. In nucleotides, the CDR3 is TGCGCCAGCAGCTTGGAGAAGCGGGGGGCAAACAATGAGCAGTTCTTC.

The J gene is TRBJ1-1, the V gene TRBV4-1; D is possibly TRBD1 (5 bases). Germline-derived CDR1 and CDR2 are MGHRA and YSYEKL. The CDR3 loop spans 14 amino acids. V dropped 5 bases and J dropped 7 bases, with 17 bases sitting between them. CDR3 bases: TGCGCCAGCAGCAAACAGGTTGGGGATAATGAAGCTTTCTTT. Its protein is CASSKQVGDNEAFF.

The chain carries TRBV4-2 and TRBJ1-2; 7 bases are a match to TRBD1. The germline gives CDR1 LGHNA, CDR2 YNFKEQ. V lost 0 bases to trimming and J lost 7 bases; unmatched junction nucleotides: 2. The CDR3 consists of 13 residues. The DNA for the CDR3 is TGTGCCAGCAGCCAAGATTACAGGGGTGGCTACACCTTC. This gives the protein CASSQDYRGGYTF.

The chain couples TRBV7-9 to TRBJ2-7; 9 bases map to TRBD2. CDR3 length: 15 amino acids. Germline loops: CDR1 SEHNR, CDR2 FQNEAQ (reference sequence). V lost 0 bases, J lost 3 bases, and 3 bases stayed unmatched. The CDR3 loop reads CASSLAASGNYEQYF. CDR3 nucleotide sequence: TGTGCCAGCAGCTTAGCGGCTAGCGGGAACTACGAGCAGTACTTC.

Here the CDR3 DNA reads TGCGCCAGCAGCTTAAGTTCGAGCTCTGGAAACACCATATATTTT. Its protein product is CASSLSSSSGNTIYF. This chain joins TRBV5-1 and TRBJ1-3; D is unclear. CDR3 length: 15 residues. V gave up 2 bases and J gave up 0 bases, with 9 bases separating them. Germline CDR1 SGHRS, CDR2 YFSETQ. The complete variable domain, with remaining parts taken from reference TRBV5-1 and TRBJ1-3, reads KAGVTQTPRYLIKTRGQQVTLSCSPISGHRSVSWYQQTPGQGLQFLFEYFSETQRNKGNFPGRFSGRQFSNSRSEMNVSTLELGDSALYLCASSLSSSSGNTIYFGEGSWLTVV.

V and J are TRBV5-1 and TRBJ1-2; unclear D gene. CDR1 is SGHRS and CDR2 is YFSETQ in the germline V gene. The V end was cut by 4 bases, the J end by 12 bases, with 25 bases between. This CDR3 spans 15 amino acids. The CDR3 nucleotides read TGCGCCAGCAGCCTCCTGCCGGGTGGTCAAAAAAAGGACACCTTC. Residues: CASSLLPGGQKKDTF.

The chain has TRBV6-5 and TRBJ2-5; 9 bases map to TRBD1. V was pared by 4 bases and J by 4 bases, with 4 bases of the junction left unmatched. The CDR3 covers 14 residues. Germline-derived CDR1 and CDR2 are MNHEY and SVGAGI. CDR3 bases: TGTGCCAGCAGTTCGGGACAGGGCCCAGAGACCCAGTACTTC. The encoded protein is CASSSGQGPETQYF.

This chain uses TRBV7-3 with TRBJ1-3; no clear D. Germline V gives CDR1 SGHTA, CDR2 FQGTGA. V was trimmed by 0 bases and J by 2 bases, leaving 2 bases between them. The CDR3 totals 13 residues. The DNA of the CDR3 is TGTGCCAGCAGCTTAACCACTGGAAACACCATATATTTT. Translation gives CASSLTTGNTIYF.

The rearrangement uses TRBV19 and TRBJ1-6; TRBD1 matches at 10 bases. This CDR3 is 16 amino acids long. Germline CDR1 reads LNHDA; CDR2 reads SQIVND (reference sequence). After removal of 4 bases from V and 8 bases from J, the junction contained 8 bases not matched to a gene. In DNA, the CDR3 is TGTGCCAGTAGTACTTTACTGGGACAGGGGTATTCACCCCTCCACTTT. Translation: CASSTLLGQGYSPLHF.

J is TRBJ2-7 and V is TRBV27; 14 bases fit TRBD2. This CDR3 region has 16 residues. Trimming cost V 4 bases and J 5 bases; bases outside gene matches: 7. CDR1 MNHEY and CDR2 SMNVEV come from the germline V gene (reference sequence). CDR3 residues: CASSSPGTSGRDEQYF. The CDR3 DNA reads as TGTGCCAGCAGTTCCCCGGGGACTAGCGGGAGAGACGAGCAGTACTTC.